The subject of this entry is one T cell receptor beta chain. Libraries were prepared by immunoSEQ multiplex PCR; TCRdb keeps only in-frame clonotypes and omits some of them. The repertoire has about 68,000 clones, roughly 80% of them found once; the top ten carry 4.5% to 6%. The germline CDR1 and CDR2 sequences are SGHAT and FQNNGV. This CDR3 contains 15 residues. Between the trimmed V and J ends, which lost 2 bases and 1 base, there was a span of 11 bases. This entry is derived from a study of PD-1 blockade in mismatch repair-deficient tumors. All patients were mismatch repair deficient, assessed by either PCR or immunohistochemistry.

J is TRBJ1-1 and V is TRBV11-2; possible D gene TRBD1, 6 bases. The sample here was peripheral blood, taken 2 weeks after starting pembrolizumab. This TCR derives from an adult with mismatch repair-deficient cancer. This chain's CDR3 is CASSLRGFWNTEAFF. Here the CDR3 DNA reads TGTGCCAGCAGCTTAAGGGGGTTTTGGAACACTGAAGCTTTCTTT.